Given below is one T cell receptor beta chain in context. The data belong to a study of PD-L1 blockade in urothelial cancer. Overall study context: Prior exposure to chemotherapy in patients amounted to 0 to 3 regimens received. When blood samples were assessed, the median T cell count was 141,255.

Trimming removed 6 bases from V and 5 bases from J, with 13 bases in between. Germline V lookup: CDR1 MNHEY, CDR2 SMNVEV (reference sequence). The CDR3 is 13 residues long. TCRdb's table, derived via immunoSEQ multiplex PCR, lists solely in-frame clones and lacks some. The table includes approximately 55,000 clones, 85% to 90% detected once. Time point meaning: pretreatment peripheral blood. The TCR was taken from a man between 60 and 70 years old with urothelial cancer. The chain joins TRBV27 to TRBJ1-1; D ambiguous. The sequences come from PBMCs, collected around atezolizumab (anti-PD-L1) treatment. The CDR3 here is CASSRGAKTEAFF. The CDR3 DNA reads as TGTGCCAGCAGCCGCGGAGCAAAGACTGAAGCTTTCTTT.